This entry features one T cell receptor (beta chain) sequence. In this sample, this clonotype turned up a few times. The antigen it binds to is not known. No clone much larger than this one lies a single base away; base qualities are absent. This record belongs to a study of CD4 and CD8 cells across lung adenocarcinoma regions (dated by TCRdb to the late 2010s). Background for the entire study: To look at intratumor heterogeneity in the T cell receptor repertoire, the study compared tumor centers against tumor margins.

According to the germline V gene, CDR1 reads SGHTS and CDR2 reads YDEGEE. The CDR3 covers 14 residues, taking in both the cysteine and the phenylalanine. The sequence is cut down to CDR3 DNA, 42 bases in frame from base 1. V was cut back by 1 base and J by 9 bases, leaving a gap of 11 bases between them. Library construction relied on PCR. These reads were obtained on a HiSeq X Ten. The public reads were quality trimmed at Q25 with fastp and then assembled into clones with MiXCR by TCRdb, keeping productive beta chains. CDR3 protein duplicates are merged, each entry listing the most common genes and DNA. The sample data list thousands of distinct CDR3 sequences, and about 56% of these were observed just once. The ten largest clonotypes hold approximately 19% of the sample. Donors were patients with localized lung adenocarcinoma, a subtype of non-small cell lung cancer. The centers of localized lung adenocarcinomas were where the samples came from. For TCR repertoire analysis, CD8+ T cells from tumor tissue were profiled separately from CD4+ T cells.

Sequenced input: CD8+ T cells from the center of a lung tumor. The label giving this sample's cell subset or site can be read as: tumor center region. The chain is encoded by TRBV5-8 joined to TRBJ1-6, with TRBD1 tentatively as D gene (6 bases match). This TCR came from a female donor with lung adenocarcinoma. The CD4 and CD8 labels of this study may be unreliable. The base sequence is TGTGCCAGCAGCTTGACAGGGTTTGGTTCACCCCTCCACTTT. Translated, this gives CASSLTGFGSPLHF. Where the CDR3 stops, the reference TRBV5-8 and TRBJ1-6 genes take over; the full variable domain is EAGVTQSPTHLIKTRGQQATLRCSPISGHTSVYWYQQALGLGLQFLLWYDEGEERNRGNFPPRFSGRQFPNYSSELNVNALELEDSALYLCASSLTGFGSPLHFGNGTRLTVT.